One sample yielded the 29 T cell receptor beta chains listed below, sequenced in a study of blood T cell repertoires in COVID-19. Assay used: immunoSEQ multiplex PCR; TCRdb lists only in-frame clones, some missing. The table records hundreds of thousands of clones, roughly 86% of them present only once. The specimen was peripheral blood. These receptors all stem from a human donor in a cohort sampled during active COVID-19.

J is TRBJ2-1 and V is TRBV10-2; a possible D gene is TRBD2 (6 bases). Germline V gene data show CDR1 as WSHSY and CDR2 as SAAADI. The CDR3 totals 14 residues. Trimming took 9 bases from V and 2 from J, leaving 14 bases between them. CDR3 sequence reads: CASLSGGAYNEQFF. The CDR3 bases are TGCGCCAGTTTAAGCGGAGGGGCCTACAATGAGCAGTTCTTC.

The chain couples TRBV2 to TRBJ1-2; maybe TRBD1 (5 bases). V lost 5 bases and J 3 bases, leaving 13 bases between the germline ends. The CDR3 contains 14 residues. Germline V CDR1 and CDR2: SNHLY, FYNNEI. The CDR3 protein is CASSRRDRDYGYTF. In DNA form, the CDR3 reads TGTGCCAGCAGTAGAAGAGACAGAGACTATGGCTACACCTTC.

On this clone: This sample also contains other DNA sequences that code for the same CDR3. V usage is TRBV9 and J usage is TRBJ2-7; 14 nucleotides line up with TRBD2. Losses at the gene ends were 3 bases for V and 4 bases for J; bases not matched to a gene: 3. Germline V lookup: CDR1 SGDLS, CDR2 YYNGEE. This CDR3 is 15 amino acids long. The CDR3 bases are TGTGCCAGCAGCGCCGGGACTAGCGGGAGTTACGAGCAGTACTTC. Translated: CASSAGTSGSYEQYF.

This rearrangement joins TRBV5-8 to TRBJ1-6; D remains ambiguous. V lost 0 bases and J lost 7, with 8 bases in between. Germline loops: CDR1 SGHTS, CDR2 YDEGEE. The CDR3 loop spans 14 amino acids. The CDR3 sequence is CASSLGMRNSPLHF. The CDR3 DNA sequence: TGTGCCAGCAGCTTGGGGATGCGGAATTCACCCCTCCACTTT.

The chain links TRBV7-3 to TRBJ2-1; TRBD2 aligns across 8 bases. This CDR3 is built from 14 residues. The junction had 4 bases not matched to a gene; V was cut back by 3 bases and J by 6 bases. Germline V gene lookup returns CDR1 SGHTA and CDR2 FQGTGA. The CDR3 is CASSLGAGGNEQFF. The CDR3 DNA reads TGTGCCAGCAGCTTGGGCGCGGGGGGCAATGAGCAGTTCTTC.

This chain joins TRBV3-1 (or the pseudogene TRBV3-2) and TRBJ1-1, with TRBD1 as a possible D gene (6 bases). The V gene lost 3 bases and the J gene lost 8 bases, with 13 bases spanning the gap. CDR1 and CDR2 from the germline V gene are LGHDT and YNNKEL (reference sequence). The CDR3 is made up of 13 amino acids. CDR3 sequence reads: CASSHNQQGEAFF. The CDR3 region has the DNA TGTGCCAGCAGCCACAATCAACAGGGAGAAGCTTTCTTT.

The chain couples TRBV5-1 to TRBJ2-3, with TRBD2 identical over 7 bases. CDR1 and CDR2 from the germline V gene are SGHRS and YFSETQ. The CDR3 length is 16 residues. Trimming took 0 bases from V and 3 from J; bases not matched to a gene: 7. The DNA for the CDR3 is TGCGCCAGCAGCTTGGAAGCGGCTAGCGGTACAGATACGCAGTATTTT. Its translation: CASSLEAASGTDTQYF.

This clone was detected only a few times. The chain uses TRBV9 and TRBJ2-3; TRBD2 matches 7 bases. There are 14 residues in the CDR3. V dropped 3 bases and J dropped 4; count of bases not matched to a gene: 5. Germline assignment: CDR1 SGDLS and CDR2 YYNGEE. As DNA, the CDR3 is TGTGCCAGCAGCGCAGCGGGGTCGTCAGATACGCAGTATTTT. Translated: CASSAAGSSDTQYF.

CDR3 nucleotides: TGTGCCAGCAGCCTCGCTAGCGGGAGAGGAGACAATGAGCAGTTCTTC. It is translated as CASSLASGRGDNEQFF. The chain carries TRBV9 and TRBJ2-1; 10 nucleotides align to TRBD2. This CDR3 has 16 amino acids. CDR1 is SGDLS and CDR2 is YYNGEE in the germline V gene. Trimming cost V 4 bases and J 5 bases; bases outside gene matches: 9. Complete variable domain (other parts from reference TRBV9 and TRBJ2-1): DSGVTQTPKHLITATGQRVTLRCSPRSGDLSVYWYQQSLDQGLQFLIQYYNGEERAKGNILERFSAQQFPDLHSELNLSSLELGDSALYFCASSLASGRGDNEQFFGPGTRLTVL.

The gene calls are TRBV19 and TRBJ2-7; TRBD2 is a possible D gene (6 bases). This CDR3 is built from 20 residues. V lost 3 bases and J 2 bases, leaving 29 bases between the germline ends. Per germline, CDR1 LNHDA and CDR2 SQIVND (reference sequence). The CDR3 region is CASSIQHRDSSRRATYEQYF. CDR3 sequence (DNA): TGTGCCAGTAGTATCCAACACCGGGACTCCAGCCGGCGGGCTACCTACGAGCAGTACTTC.

The gene calls are TRBV30 and TRBJ2-7, with D possibly TRBD1 on 5 matching bases. This CDR3 spans 13 amino acids. CDR1 GTSNPN and CDR2 SVGIG come from the germline V gene (reference sequence). V was cut by 3 bases and J by 3 bases, with 12 bases left in between. DNA of the CDR3: TGTGCCTGGAGCCCGGACATACTCTACGAGCAGTACTTC. Its translation: CAWSPDILYEQYF.

The rearrangement joins TRBV6-1 to TRBJ2-3; 8 bases fit TRBD2. After removal of 3 bases from V and 5 bases from J, the junction contained 7 bases not matched to a gene. This CDR3 is built from 15 residues. The germline CDR1 and CDR2 sequences are MNHNS and SASEGT. The CDR3 is CASSDGAGVVDTQYF. The CDR3 DNA reads TGTGCCAGCAGTGATGGAGCGGGAGTTGTAGATACGCAGTATTTT.

The chain recombines TRBV6-1 with TRBJ2-7; a possible D gene is TRBD1 (6 bases). Trimming removed 2 bases from V and 4 bases from J, with 21 bases in between. The CDR3 runs 17 residues. CDR1 and CDR2 (germline): MNHNS, SASEGT. The CDR3 protein is CASSESTGKRFWYEQYF. In DNA, the CDR3 is TGTGCCAGCAGTGAATCTACAGGGAAGCGGTTTTGGTACGAGCAGTACTTC.

The CDR3 DNA reads as TGTGCCAGCAGTTACCGGGACTCAGCCCCCAATGAGCAGTTCTTC. It translates to CASSYRDSAPNEQFF. The chain is built from TRBV6-5 and TRBJ2-1, with D possibly matching TRBD2 (6 bases). CDR3 size: 15 residues. CDR1 and CDR2 from the germline V gene are MNHEY and SVGAGI. The V end lost 2 bases, the J end lost 6 bases, and 14 bases lay between the germline ends.

The count of this clone is one. The gene calls are TRBV11-1 and TRBJ1-1, with TRBD1 as a possible D gene (6 bases). Germline lookup yields CDR1 SGHAT and CDR2 FQDESV (reference sequence). V was cut by 5 bases and J by 9 bases, with 13 bases left in between. The length of the CDR3 is 12 residues. In nucleotides, the CDR3 is TGTGCCAGCAGCCAAGAGGACAGACAAGCTTTCTTT. It codes for CASSQEDRQAFF.

The chain is built from TRBV18 and TRBJ1-2, with 7 bases lining up with TRBD1. V was pared by 2 bases and J by 3 bases, with 3 bases of the junction left unmatched. Germline lookup yields CDR1 KGHSH and CDR2 LQKENI. The CDR3 contains 14 residues. The CDR3 DNA follows: TGTGCCAGCTCACCAACAGGGGCGGACTATGGCTACACCTTC. Protein sequence: CASSPTGADYGYTF.

The V call is TRBV5-6, the J call TRBJ1-1, with TRBD1 as a possible D gene (6 bases). Trimming took 4 bases from V and 8 from J, leaving 15 bases between them. Germline loops: CDR1 SGHDT, CDR2 YYEEEE. CDR3 size: 13 residues. The CDR3 sequence: CASSLTAGTEAFF. For the CDR3, the DNA is TGTGCCAGCAGCCTCACGGCCGGGACAGAAGCTTTCTTT.

In its sample, this clone was seen once. The CDR3 DNA reads TGTGCCAGTAGTATTAGGGGACAGACAGGGGCAATGAACACTGAAGCTTTCTTT. It codes for CASSIRGQTGAMNTEAFF. The V and J genes are TRBV19 and TRBJ1-1, with 8 bases aligning to TRBD1. V shed 3 bases, J shed 0 bases, and the junction held 12 bases outside the gene matches. The CDR3 is made up of 18 amino acids. Germline CDR1 LNHDA, CDR2 SQIVND (reference sequence).

The chain carries TRBV29-1 and TRBJ2-1, with 7 nucleotides matching TRBD1. The CDR3 consists of 16 residues. Unmatched junction bases numbered 11, after V lost 3 bases and J lost 3 bases. CDR1 and CDR2 from the germline V gene are SQVTM and ANQGSEA. The CDR3 spells CSVDIDWDRSYNEQFF. The CDR3 DNA is TGCAGCGTTGATATCGACTGGGACAGAAGCTACAATGAGCAGTTCTTC.

With regard to this clone: Other nucleotide sequences in the sample specify the same CDR3. This rearrangement joins TRBV5-1 to TRBJ2-7, with D uncertain. Trimming cost V 0 bases and J 4 bases, with 8 bases left between them. This CDR3 is 13 amino acids long. The germline gives CDR1 SGHRS, CDR2 YFSETQ. As DNA, the CDR3 is TGCGCCAGCAGCTTGGCCGAGTCGTACGAGCAGTACTTC. Its protein is CASSLAESYEQYF.

V and J are TRBV7-6 and TRBJ1-2; weak D call: TRBD1 (5 bases). V dropped 2 bases and J dropped 1 base, with 11 bases sitting between them. Germline values: CDR1 SGHVS, CDR2 FNYEAQ. There are 15 residues in the CDR3. CDR3 residues: CASSLNRTLNYGYTF. The CDR3 DNA reads TGTGCCAGCAGCTTAAACAGGACACTTAACTATGGCTACACCTTC.

The chain employs TRBV11-1 and TRBJ2-7; TRBD1 matches at 8 bases. J was trimmed by 2 bases and V by 2 bases; bases with no gene match: 2. The CDR3 contains 14 residues. Germline V gene lookup returns CDR1 SGHAT and CDR2 FQDESV (reference sequence). The CDR3 coding sequence is TGTGCCAGCAGCTTAACAGGGGGAGCCTACGAGCAGTACTTC. Its protein is CASSLTGGAYEQYF.

The chain joins TRBV10-3 to TRBJ2-5; TRBD2 aligns across 8 bases. This CDR3 contains 14 residues. CDR1 is ENHRY, CDR2 SYGVKD, per germline. V dropped 6 bases and J dropped 4; count of bases not matched to a gene: 7. The CDR3 nucleotides read TGTGCCATCAGGCCCGGGGGGGCTGGAGAGACCCAGTACTTC. Translation: CAIRPGGAGETQYF.

This chain uses TRBV25-1 with TRBJ1-1; D possibly corresponds to TRBD1 (5 bases). The germline V gene has CDR1 MGHDK and CDR2 SYGVNS. The CDR3 spans 14 residues. The germline V and J ends were trimmed by 1 base and 10 bases, with 16 bases remaining between them. CDR3 residues: CASSEFGGVLGAFF. CDR3 in DNA: TGTGCCAGCAGTGAATTTGGAGGGGTCCTGGGAGCTTTCTTT. The full variable domain, in which reference TRBV25-1 and TRBJ1-1 provide the parts outside the CDR3, is EADIYQTPRYLVIGTGKKITLECSQTMGHDKMYWYQQDPGMELHLIHYSYGVNSTEKGDLSSESTVSRIRTEHFPLTLESARPSHTSQYLCASSEFGGVLGAFFGQGTRLTVV.

This clone was recorded a few times. The chain uses TRBV2 and TRBJ2-1, with 7 bases that match TRBD1. Germline CDR1 is SNHLY and CDR2 is FYNNEI. Trimming removed 4 bases from V and 6 bases from J; junction bases left unmatched: 12. The CDR3 totals 16 residues. CDR3 sequence reads: CASSGTRYRGGNEQFF. The CDR3 DNA follows: TGTGCCAGCAGTGGTACACGATACAGGGGCGGCAATGAGCAGTTCTTC.

In this sample, this clone turned up once. The V gene is TRBV5-4, the J gene TRBJ2-3; 8 bases are shared with TRBD2. Germline CDR1 is SGHNT and CDR2 is YYREEE (reference sequence). The CDR3 has 15 amino acids. The V segment lost 4 bases and the J segment 0 bases; nucleotides outside the gene matches: 4. Here the CDR3 DNA reads TGTGCCAGCAGCCTAATAGCGGGGAGCACAGATACGCAGTATTTT. It codes for CASSLIAGSTDTQYF.

The CDR3 DNA is TGTGCCACCAGCAGCCGGGACAGCCCCTACAATGAGCAGTTCTTC. Translating it yields CATSSRDSPYNEQFF. The rearrangement links TRBV15 to TRBJ2-1, with 7 bases fitting TRBD1. After removal of 3 bases from V and 2 bases from J, the junction contained 4 bases not matched to a gene. The CDR3 extends over 15 amino acids. Germline CDR1 reads LNHNV; CDR2 reads YYDKDF (reference sequence).

V usage is TRBV19 and J usage is TRBJ1-2; maybe TRBD1 (6 bases). CDR3 length: 14 residues. Germline V gene data show CDR1 as LNHDA and CDR2 as SQIVND (reference sequence). The germline V and J ends were trimmed by 3 bases and 7 bases, with 15 bases remaining between them. The CDR3 spells CASSITGLRGGYTF. The CDR3 DNA sequence: TGTGCCAGTAGTATTACAGGGCTAAGGGGTGGCTACACCTTC.

This clone was detected a few times. The chain uses TRBV28 and TRBJ2-2; D is perhaps TRBD2 (6 bases). The CDR3 is made up of 14 amino acids. The V end lost 5 bases, the J end lost 6 bases, and 13 bases lay between the germline ends. Per germline, CDR1 MDHEN and CDR2 SYDVKM. CDR3 region: CASSPFGGSGELFF. The CDR3 bases are TGTGCCAGCAGTCCCTTTGGGGGGTCCGGGGAGCTGTTTTTT.